Included here is one T cell receptor beta chain sequence, with context. J was trimmed by 7 bases and V by 10 bases; bases with no gene match: 16. Germline CDR1 is MNHEY and CDR2 is SMNVEV (reference sequence). The CDR3 is 15 amino acids. Sequencing was performed with immunoSEQ multiplex PCR; in TCRdb, only in-frame clones are kept and a portion is missing. The sample has about 92,000 clones; about 92% are singletons. The sample originates from a study of T cell changes during pregnancy in multiple sclerosis. The chain has TRBV27 and TRBJ2-7, with TRBD1 identical over 10 bases. The source of this sequence is a female donor with multiple sclerosis, enrolled in a pregnancy study. The sequencing used peripheral blood, collected in the first trimester of pregnancy. CDR3 sequence: CATKTGTGDLREQYF. DNA of the CDR3: TGTGCCACCAAAACCGGGACAGGGGACCTTAGGGAGCAGTACTTC.